This entry lists 27 T cell receptor beta chains sequenced from one sample in a study of technical replicates of blood from a few donors. Some clones are missing from TCRdb's copy, which holds only in-frame ones; the method was immunoSEQ multiplex PCR. The table includes some 71,000 clones, approximately 97% detected once. Input material: T cells isolated from PBMCs. The receptors derive from a human donor in good health.

J is TRBJ2-1 and V is TRBV7-3, with TRBD2 matching over 7 bases. The CDR3 has 14 residues. Germline values: CDR1 SGHTA, CDR2 FQGTGA. Losses at the gene ends were 0 bases for V and 8 bases for J; bases not matched to a gene: 4. The CDR3 sequence is CASSLTRGTDEQFF. CDR3 nucleotide sequence: TGTGCCAGCAGCTTAACGCGGGGGACGGATGAGCAGTTCTTC.

The chain has TRBV5-1 and TRBJ2-5; 7 positions match TRBD1. From germline, CDR1 is SGHRS and CDR2 YFSETQ. The CDR3 covers 15 residues. The J segment lost 5 bases and the V segment lost 4 bases, leaving 11 bases of the junction unmatched. CDR3 sequence: CASSLSRGLGETQYF. CDR3 coding DNA: TGCGCCAGCAGCCTGAGCAGGGGGTTAGGGGAGACCCAGTACTTC.

The chain employs TRBV27 and TRBJ2-7; 8 bases line up with TRBD1. CDR1 and CDR2 from the germline V gene are MNHEY and SMNVEV (reference sequence). This CDR3 region has 13 residues. The trim removed 3 bases at V and 3 bases at J, leaving 1 base unmatched. This CDR3 reads CASSFGQGYEQYF. The CDR3 nucleotides are TGTGCCAGCAGTTTCGGACAGGGCTACGAGCAGTACTTC.

Only one count was recorded for this clone. The chain carries TRBV27 and TRBJ2-5, with D hard to call. Germline CDR1 MNHEY, CDR2 SMNVEV (reference sequence). V lost 8 bases and J lost 0, with 4 bases in between. The CDR3 covers 11 residues. CDR3 coding DNA: TGTGCCAGCGCGTACCAAGAGACCCAGTACTTC. Translated, it gives CASAYQETQYF.

The chain has TRBV7-8 and TRBJ1-1; TRBD1 matches 7 bases. J was trimmed by 2 bases and V by 5 bases; bases with no gene match: 8. This CDR3 spans 15 amino acids. The germline gives CDR1 SGHVS, CDR2 FQNEAQ. This CDR3 reads CASSPYRGGNTEAFF. The CDR3 region has the DNA TGTGCCAGCAGCCCGTACAGGGGAGGAAACACTGAAGCTTTCTTT.

The chain has TRBV2 and TRBJ2-7, with D tentatively TRBD1 (6 bases). Between the trimmed V and J ends, which lost 7 bases and 2 bases, there was a span of 15 bases. CDR1 and CDR2 from the germline V gene are SNHLY and FYNNEI. The CDR3 runs 14 residues. The CDR3 protein is CASIPADSAYEQYF. For the CDR3, the DNA is TGTGCCAGCATACCTGCGGACAGTGCCTACGAGCAGTACTTC.

This clone has a single count. The rearrangement links TRBV27 to TRBJ1-1, with TRBD1 as a possible D gene (6 bases). The CDR3 has 14 residues. The germline CDR1 and CDR2 sequences are MNHEY and SMNVEV (reference sequence). Trimming took off 3 bases at V and 7 bases at J, with 15 bases between the two ends. In nucleotides, the CDR3 is TGTGCCAGCAGTTTTCTGGGGGCGATCGGTGAAGCTTTCTTT. This gives the protein CASSFLGAIGEAFF.

V gene TRBV10-2 combines with J gene TRBJ1-1; D may be TRBD1 (5 bases). Germline V CDR1 and CDR2: WSHSY, SAAADI. The CDR3 has 13 amino acids. V lost 9 bases and J 0 bases, leaving 11 bases between the germline ends. CDR3 sequence (DNA): TGCGCCAGTTTACAGGTCTTGAACACTGAAGCTTTCTTT. Translation: CASLQVLNTEAFF.

DNA of the CDR3: TGTGCCAGCAGTGATAGGGGGCTTGGCTACGAGCAGTACTTC. It specifies CASSDRGLGYEQYF. The chain carries TRBV2 and TRBJ2-7, with 7 bases that match TRBD1. In germline, CDR1 is SNHLY, CDR2 FYNNEI. With 3 bases clipped from V and 3 bases from J, the junction kept 5 bases outside the gene matches. CDR3 length: 14 residues.

The chain combines TRBV7-9 with TRBJ2-1, with TRBD1 as a possible D gene (6 bases). In germline, CDR1 is SEHNR, CDR2 FQNEAQ (reference sequence). The CDR3 covers 14 residues. Between the trimmed V and J ends, which lost 7 bases and 3 bases, there was a span of 13 bases. DNA of the CDR3: TGTGCCAGCACGGCCGGGACATACTACAATGAGCAGTTCTTC. The encoded protein is CASTAGTYYNEQFF.

The chain employs TRBV18 and TRBJ2-7; possibly TRBD1 for D (5 bases). Germline CDR1 is KGHSH and CDR2 is LQKENI. With 0 bases removed from V and 2 bases from J, the gap between germline ends came to 11 bases. The CDR3 is 15 amino acids. The CDR3 here is CASSPPKGLAYEQYF. For the CDR3, the DNA is TGTGCCAGCTCACCACCCAAGGGGCTCGCCTACGAGCAGTACTTC.

The chain employs TRBV6-4 and TRBJ1-5; D gene uncertain. V was cut by 2 bases and J by 5 bases, with 7 bases left in between. CDR3 length equals 13 residues. Germline V lookup: CDR1 MRHNA, CDR2 SNTAGT. The DNA for the CDR3 is TGTGCCAGCAGTGACCGAGGGTATCAGCCCCAGCATTTT. Its translation is CASSDRGYQPQHF.

This clone has a single count. This chain links TRBV4-2 with TRBJ2-6; 11 positions agree with TRBD1. Germline CDR1 reads LGHNA; CDR2 reads YNFKEQ. With V trimmed by 0 bases and J by 2 bases, 6 bases remained unmatched. This CDR3 spans 19 amino acids. Written as DNA, the CDR3 is TGTGCCAGCAGCCAAGAACCGGGACAGGGGGAACCTGGGGCCAACGTCCTGACTTTC. Residues: CASSQEPGQGEPGANVLTF.

The chain uses TRBV19 and TRBJ1-5; 7 bases align to TRBD1. CDR1 and CDR2 from the germline V gene are LNHDA and SQIVND (reference sequence). Trimming removed 4 bases from V and 3 bases from J; junction bases left unmatched: 9. The CDR3 runs to 16 residues. Here the CDR3 reads CASSNQPGQLNQPQHF. CDR3 DNA: TGTGCCAGTAGTAATCAACCGGGACAGCTCAATCAGCCCCAGCATTTT.

The chain is built from TRBV6-5 and TRBJ2-1; 7 bases match TRBD2. The germline V gene encodes CDR1 MNHEY and CDR2 SVGAGI. Germline trimming cut 8 bases from V and 3 bases from J; bases unmatched to any gene: 7. This CDR3 spans 14 amino acids. CDR3 bases: TGTGCCAGCGGGCTTTCTAGCGGCTACAATGAGCAGTTCTTC. Its protein is CASGLSSGYNEQFF.

The chain is built from TRBV6-1 and TRBJ2-1; D gene uncertain. The ends were cut back, 0 bases at V and 9 bases at J, with 12 bases in the middle. This CDR3 has 14 amino acids. Germline CDR1 is MNHNS and CDR2 is SASEGT. The CDR3 DNA follows: TGTGCCAGCAGTGAAGCGACGGTAGCTAGTGAGCAGTTCTTC. Translation: CASSEATVASEQFF.

The genes are TRBV9 and TRBJ2-6; tentatively, D is TRBD2 (6 bases). The V end lost 4 bases, the J end lost 0 bases, and 17 bases lay between the germline ends. CDR1 is SGDLS, CDR2 YYNGEE, per germline. The CDR3 consists of 18 residues. The CDR3: CASSSTLALRSGANVLTF. The CDR3 nucleotides read TGTGCCAGCAGCTCCACTCTAGCGTTACGCTCTGGGGCCAACGTCCTGACTTTC.

This clone was observed once. The gene calls are TRBV9 and TRBJ1-3; no clear D. This CDR3 region has 16 residues. Germline V gene sequence: CDR1 SGDLS, CDR2 YYNGEE. The V gene lost 0 bases and the J gene lost 4 bases, with 14 bases spanning the gap. The CDR3 loop is CASSVEGGFGGNTIYF. The CDR3 DNA follows: TGTGCCAGCAGCGTAGAAGGAGGATTTGGCGGAAACACCATATATTTT.

V gene TRBV30 combines with J gene TRBJ1-4; TRBD1 matches at 7 bases. Germline V gene sequence: CDR1 GTSNPN, CDR2 SVGIG (reference sequence). V lost 4 bases, J lost 3 bases, and 8 bases stayed unmatched. The CDR3 consists of 15 residues. CDR3 DNA sequence: TGTGCCTGGAAGAGCCGGACAGGTGCTAATGAAAAACTGTTTTTT. Translated: CAWKSRTGANEKLFF. Using reference TRBV30 and TRBJ1-4 for the parts outside the CDR3, the full variable domain is SQTIHQWPATLVQPVGSPLSLECTVEGTSNPNLYWYRQAAGRGLQLLFYSVGIGQISSEVPQNLSASRPQDRQFILSSKKLLLSDSGFYLCAWKSRTGANEKLFFGSGTQLSVL.

J is TRBJ2-7 and V is TRBV19; a weak D match, TRBD1 (5 bases). V dropped 6 bases and J dropped 2 bases, with 17 bases sitting between them. CDR3 size: 15 residues. Germline CDR1 and CDR2: LNHDA and SQIVND (reference sequence). CDR3 region: CASSFKGLRTYEQYF. DNA for the CDR3: TGTGCCAGTAGCTTTAAGGGGCTGAGGACCTACGAGCAGTACTTC.

The V call is TRBV30, the J call TRBJ1-4, with TRBD1 matching 10 bases. CDR3 length: 13 residues. CDR1 is GTSNPN, CDR2 SVGIG, per germline (reference sequence). The V segment lost 4 bases and the J segment 8 bases; nucleotides outside the gene matches: 4. CDR3 sequence (DNA): TGTGCCTGGACAGGACAGGGGGGGGAAAAACTGTTTTTT. Translating gives CAWTGQGGEKLFF.

CDR3 sequence reads: CASSAPQVKNTEAFF. The CDR3 DNA reads TGTGCCAGCAGCGCCCCGCAGGTTAAGAACACTGAAGCTTTCTTT. This chain connects TRBV9 to TRBJ1-1; D is uncertain. Trimming shortened V by 3 bases and J by 1 base, and 13 bases separated the two germline ends. The CDR3 is made up of 15 amino acids. Germline values: CDR1 SGDLS, CDR2 YYNGEE.

The V gene is TRBV23-1, the J gene TRBJ1-1, with 9 bases lining up with TRBD1. TRBV23-1 is identified as an open reading frame with a role that is uncertain. There are 18 residues in the CDR3. V dropped 8 bases and J dropped 0; count of bases not matched to a gene: 16. In nucleotides, the CDR3 is TGCGCCAGCCCGCCGGAATCGGGACAGGGCTTACTGAACACTGAAGCTTTCTTT. It is translated as CASPPESGQGLLNTEAFF.

The chain links TRBV11-2 to TRBJ2-2, with D uncertain. V was pared by 1 base and J by 6 bases, with 6 bases between. The CDR3 is 13 amino acids. The germline CDR1 and CDR2 sequences are SGHAT and FQNNGV. CDR3 nucleotide sequence: TGTGCCAGCAGCTTAGGCGAGGCCGGGGAGCTGTTTTTT. It translates to CASSLGEAGELFF.

V gene TRBV6-1 combines with J gene TRBJ2-7, with D perhaps TRBD2 (5 bases). V was cut by 1 base and J by 4 bases, with 14 bases left in between. The length of the CDR3 is 15 residues. Per the germline V gene, CDR1 is MNHNS and CDR2 is SASEGT. As DNA, the CDR3 is TGTGCCAGCAGTGAAGGACACCTCTCGGGGTACGAGCAGTACTTC. Amino acid sequence: CASSEGHLSGYEQYF.

This sequence joins TRBV18 and TRBJ2-1, with a tentative D call TRBD2 (6 bases). The CDR3 has 17 residues. Trimming stripped 2 bases from V and 6 bases from J, with 20 bases between. Germline V gives CDR1 KGHSH, CDR2 LQKENI. This chain's CDR3 is CASSPSVIAAGSNEQFF. The DNA for the CDR3 is TGTGCCAGCTCACCATCCGTAATAGCGGCGGGTAGCAATGAGCAGTTCTTC.

V usage is TRBV10-3 and J usage is TRBJ2-7; TRBD1 might be the D (6 bases). This CDR3 spans 12 amino acids. V was shortened by 5 bases and J by 5 bases, with 10 bases between the two germline ends. The germline gives CDR1 ENHRY, CDR2 SYGVKD. CDR3 coding DNA: TGTGCCATCAGTACACAGGGCCACGAGCAGTACTTC. Protein sequence: CAISTQGHEQYF.